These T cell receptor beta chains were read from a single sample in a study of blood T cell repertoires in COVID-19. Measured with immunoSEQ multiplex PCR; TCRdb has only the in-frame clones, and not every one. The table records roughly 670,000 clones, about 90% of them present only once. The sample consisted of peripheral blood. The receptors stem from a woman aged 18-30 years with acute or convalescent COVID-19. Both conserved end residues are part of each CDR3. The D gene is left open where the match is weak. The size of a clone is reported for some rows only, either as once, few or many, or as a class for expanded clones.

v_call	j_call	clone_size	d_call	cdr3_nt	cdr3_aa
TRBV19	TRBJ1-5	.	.	TGTGCCAGTAGTCCCCCCGGGGGGGTAGGTCAGCCCCAGCATTTT	CASSPPGGVGQPQHF
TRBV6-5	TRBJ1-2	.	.	TGTGCCAGCAGTTACTCGATTCGGGGGGGCTATGGCTACACCTTC	CASSYSIRGGYGYTF
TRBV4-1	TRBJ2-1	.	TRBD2	TGCGCCAGCAGCCAAGGGGGTAGCGGGGGCAATGAGCAGTTCTTC	CASSQGGSGGNEQFF
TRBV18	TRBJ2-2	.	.	TGTGCCAGCTCACCCCGCGGGGCCGCGAACACCGGGGAGCTGTTTTTT	CASSPRGAANTGELFF
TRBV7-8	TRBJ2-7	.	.	TGTGCCAGCAGCTTTGGACACGTCTACGAGCAGTACTTC	CASSFGHVYEQYF
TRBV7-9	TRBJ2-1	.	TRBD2	TGTGCCAGCAGCTTAATGGGCGGGGGAGTCAATGAGCAGTTCTTC	CASSLMGGGVNEQFF
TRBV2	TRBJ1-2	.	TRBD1	TGTGCCAGCAGCCCGACAGGGGTTAACTATGGCTACACCTTC	CASSPTGVNYGYTF
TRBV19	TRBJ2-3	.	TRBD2	TGTGCCAGTAGTATAATGGCGGGGGGGCGCACAGATACGCAGTATTTT	CASSIMAGGRTDTQYF
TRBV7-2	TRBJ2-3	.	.	TGTGCCAGCAGCCCCCCAGGAGATACGCAGTATTTT	CASSPPGDTQYF
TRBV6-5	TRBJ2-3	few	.	TGTGCCAGCAGACTAGGTTGGGGAGATACGCAGTATTTT	CASRLGWGDTQYF
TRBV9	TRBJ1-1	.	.	TGTGCCAGCAGCTTCGGATCGGCCACGGGGACTGAAGCTTTCTTT	CASSFGSATGTEAFF
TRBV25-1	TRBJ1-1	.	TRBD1	TGTGCCACCCAAAGACAGGGGGCCTCTGAAGCTTTCTTT	CATQRQGASEAFF
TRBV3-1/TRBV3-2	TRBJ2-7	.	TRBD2	TGTGCCAGCAGCCAGGAGGCTGGAGGGACTACGATTGGGCAGTACTTC	CASSQEAGGTTIGQYF